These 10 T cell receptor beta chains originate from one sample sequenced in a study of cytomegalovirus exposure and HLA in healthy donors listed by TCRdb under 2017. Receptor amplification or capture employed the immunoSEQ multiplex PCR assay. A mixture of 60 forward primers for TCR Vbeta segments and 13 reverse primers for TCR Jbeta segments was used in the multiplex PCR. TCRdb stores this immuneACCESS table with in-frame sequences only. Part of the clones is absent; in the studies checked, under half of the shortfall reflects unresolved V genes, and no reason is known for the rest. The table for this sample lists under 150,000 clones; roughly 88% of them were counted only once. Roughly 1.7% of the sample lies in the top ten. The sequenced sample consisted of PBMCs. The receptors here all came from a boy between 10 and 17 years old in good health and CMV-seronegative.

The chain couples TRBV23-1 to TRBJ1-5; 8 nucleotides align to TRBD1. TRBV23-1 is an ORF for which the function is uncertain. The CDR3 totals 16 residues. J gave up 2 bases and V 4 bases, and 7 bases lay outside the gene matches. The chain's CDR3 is CASSRRDRRGNQPQHF. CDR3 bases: TGCGCCAGCAGTCGACGGGACAGGAGGGGCAATCAGCCCCAGCATTTT.

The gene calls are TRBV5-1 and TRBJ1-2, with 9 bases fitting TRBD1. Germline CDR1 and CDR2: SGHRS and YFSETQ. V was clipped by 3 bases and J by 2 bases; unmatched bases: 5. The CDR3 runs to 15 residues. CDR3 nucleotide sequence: TGCGCCAGCAGCTGGGGGGACAGGGAAAACTATGGCTACACCTTC. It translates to CASSWGDRENYGYTF.

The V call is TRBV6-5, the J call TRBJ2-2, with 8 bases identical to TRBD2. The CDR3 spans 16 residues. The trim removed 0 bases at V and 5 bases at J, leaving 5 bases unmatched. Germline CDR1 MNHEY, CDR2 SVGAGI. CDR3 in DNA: TGTGCCAGCAGTTACTCGACCGGGAGGGTTACCGGGGAGCTGTTTTTT. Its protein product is CASSYSTGRVTGELFF.

The CDR3 reads CASNPSVGEVRGLFHEQYF. DNA of the CDR3: TGTGCCAGCAATCCGTCCGTGGGTGAGGTCAGGGGGTTGTTCCACGAGCAGTACTTC. The gene calls are TRBV27 and TRBJ2-7; 7 bases are a match to TRBD1. Germline V gives CDR1 MNHEY, CDR2 SMNVEV (reference sequence). The V gene end was trimmed by 7 bases and the J gene end by 5 bases; junction bases not matched to a gene: 26. The CDR3 consists of 19 residues.

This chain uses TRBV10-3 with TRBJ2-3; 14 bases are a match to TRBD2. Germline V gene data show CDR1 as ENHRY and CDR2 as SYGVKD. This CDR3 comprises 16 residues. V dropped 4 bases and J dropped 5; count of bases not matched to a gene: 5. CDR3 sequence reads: CAISAGLAGAGDTQYF. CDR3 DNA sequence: TGTGCCATCAGTGCGGGACTAGCGGGGGCCGGAGATACGCAGTATTTT.

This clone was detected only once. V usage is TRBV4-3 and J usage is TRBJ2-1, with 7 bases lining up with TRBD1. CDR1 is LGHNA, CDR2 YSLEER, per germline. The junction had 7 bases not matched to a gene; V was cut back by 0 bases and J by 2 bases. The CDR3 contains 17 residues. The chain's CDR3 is CASSQEGRQGAYNEQFF. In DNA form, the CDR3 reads TGCGCCAGCAGCCAAGAAGGGCGTCAGGGGGCCTACAATGAGCAGTTCTTC.

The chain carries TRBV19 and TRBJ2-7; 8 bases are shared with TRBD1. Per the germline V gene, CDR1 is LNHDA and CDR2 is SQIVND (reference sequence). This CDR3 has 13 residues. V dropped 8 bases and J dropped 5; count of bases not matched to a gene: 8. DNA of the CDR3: TGTGCCAGTGCAGAGACAGGGGTAGACGAGCAGTACTTC. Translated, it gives CASAETGVDEQYF.

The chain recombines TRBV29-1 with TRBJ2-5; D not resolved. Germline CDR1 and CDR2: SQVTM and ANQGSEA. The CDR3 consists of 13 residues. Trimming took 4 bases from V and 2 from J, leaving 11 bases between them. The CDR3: CSVGRRLQETQYF. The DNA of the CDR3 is TGCAGCGTTGGCCGGCGGCTACAAGAGACCCAGTACTTC.

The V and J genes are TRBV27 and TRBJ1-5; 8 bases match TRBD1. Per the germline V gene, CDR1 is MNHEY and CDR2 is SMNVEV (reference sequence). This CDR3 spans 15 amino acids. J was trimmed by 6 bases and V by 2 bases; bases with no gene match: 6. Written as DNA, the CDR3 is TGTGCCAGCAGTTTAAGGCCAGGGGGCATTCAGCCCCAGCATTTT. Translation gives CASSLRPGGIQPQHF.

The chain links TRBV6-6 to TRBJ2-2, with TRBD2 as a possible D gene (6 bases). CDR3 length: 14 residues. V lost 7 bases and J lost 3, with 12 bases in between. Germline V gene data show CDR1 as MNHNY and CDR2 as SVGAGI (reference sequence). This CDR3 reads CASKKRADTGELFF. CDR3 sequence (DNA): TGTGCCAGCAAAAAGCGGGCCGACACCGGGGAGCTGTTTTTT.